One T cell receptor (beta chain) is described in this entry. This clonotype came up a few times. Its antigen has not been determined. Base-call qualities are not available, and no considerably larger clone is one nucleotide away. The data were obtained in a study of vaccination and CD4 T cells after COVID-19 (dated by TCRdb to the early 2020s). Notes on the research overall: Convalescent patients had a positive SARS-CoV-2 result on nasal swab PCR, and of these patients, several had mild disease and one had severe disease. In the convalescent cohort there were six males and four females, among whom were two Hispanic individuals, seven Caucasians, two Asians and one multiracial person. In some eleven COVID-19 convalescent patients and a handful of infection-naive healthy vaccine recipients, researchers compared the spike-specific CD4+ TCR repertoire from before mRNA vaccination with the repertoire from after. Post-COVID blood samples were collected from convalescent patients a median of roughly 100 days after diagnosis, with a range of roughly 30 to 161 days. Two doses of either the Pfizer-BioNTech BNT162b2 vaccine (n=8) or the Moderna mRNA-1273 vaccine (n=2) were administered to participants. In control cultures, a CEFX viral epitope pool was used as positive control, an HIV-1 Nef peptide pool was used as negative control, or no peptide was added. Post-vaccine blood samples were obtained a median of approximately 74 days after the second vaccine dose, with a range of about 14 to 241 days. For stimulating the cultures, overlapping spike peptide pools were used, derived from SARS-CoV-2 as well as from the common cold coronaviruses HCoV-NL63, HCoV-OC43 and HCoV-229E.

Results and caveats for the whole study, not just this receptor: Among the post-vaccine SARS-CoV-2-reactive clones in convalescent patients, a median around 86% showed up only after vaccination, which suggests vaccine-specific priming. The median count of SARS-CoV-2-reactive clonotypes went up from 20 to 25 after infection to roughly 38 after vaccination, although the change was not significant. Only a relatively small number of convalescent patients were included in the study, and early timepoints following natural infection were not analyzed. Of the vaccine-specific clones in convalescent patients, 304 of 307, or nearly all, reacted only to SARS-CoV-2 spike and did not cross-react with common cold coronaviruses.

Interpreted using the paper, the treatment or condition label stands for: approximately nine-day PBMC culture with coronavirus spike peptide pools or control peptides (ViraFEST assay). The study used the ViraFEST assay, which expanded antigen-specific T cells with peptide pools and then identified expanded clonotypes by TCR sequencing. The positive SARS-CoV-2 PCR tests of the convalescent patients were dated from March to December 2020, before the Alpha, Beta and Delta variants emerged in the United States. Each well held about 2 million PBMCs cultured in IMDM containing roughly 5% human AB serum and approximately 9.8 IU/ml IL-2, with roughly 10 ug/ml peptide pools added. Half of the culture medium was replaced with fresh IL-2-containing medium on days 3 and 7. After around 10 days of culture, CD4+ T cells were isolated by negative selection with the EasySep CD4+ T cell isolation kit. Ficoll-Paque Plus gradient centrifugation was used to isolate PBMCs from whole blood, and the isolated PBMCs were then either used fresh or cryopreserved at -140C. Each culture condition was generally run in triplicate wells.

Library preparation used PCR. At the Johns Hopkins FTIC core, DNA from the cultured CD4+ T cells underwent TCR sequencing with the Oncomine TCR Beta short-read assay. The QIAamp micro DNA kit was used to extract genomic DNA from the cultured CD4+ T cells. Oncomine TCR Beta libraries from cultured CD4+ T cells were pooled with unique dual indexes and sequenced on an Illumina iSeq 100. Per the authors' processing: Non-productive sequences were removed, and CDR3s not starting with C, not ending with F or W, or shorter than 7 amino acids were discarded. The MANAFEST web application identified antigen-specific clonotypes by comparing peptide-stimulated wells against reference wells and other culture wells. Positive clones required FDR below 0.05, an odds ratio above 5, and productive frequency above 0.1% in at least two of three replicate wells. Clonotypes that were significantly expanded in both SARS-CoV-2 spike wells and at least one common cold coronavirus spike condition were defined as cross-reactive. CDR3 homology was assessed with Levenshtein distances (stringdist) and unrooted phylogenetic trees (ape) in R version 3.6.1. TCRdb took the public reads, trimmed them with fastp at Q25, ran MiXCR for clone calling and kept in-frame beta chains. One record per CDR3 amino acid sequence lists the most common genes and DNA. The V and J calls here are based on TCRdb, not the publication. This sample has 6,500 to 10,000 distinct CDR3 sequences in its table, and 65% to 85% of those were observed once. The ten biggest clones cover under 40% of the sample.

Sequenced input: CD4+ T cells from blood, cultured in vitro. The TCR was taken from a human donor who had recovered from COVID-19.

The bases read TGCAGTTCCGGGCCCGCCACGGCAGATACGCAGTATTTT. Its product reads: CSSGPATADTQYF. The V and J segments used are TRBV20-1 and TRBJ2-3, with the D gene not confidently named. The V end loses 8 bases and the J end loses 4 bases, and a stretch of 16 bases separates them. According to the germline V gene (reference sequence), CDR1 reads DFQATT and CDR2 reads SNEGSKA. From the cysteine through the phenylalanine, the CDR3 covers 13 amino acids. The kept DNA is CDR3 alone, 39 bases in frame from the first base.